A single T cell receptor beta chain is shown here with its context. Its antigen remains undetermined. Base quality data are lacking; no much larger clone is found one base away. Using multiplexed V- and J-gene primers, the immunoSEQ hsTCRB Kit amplified TCR-beta CDR3 regions from genomic DNA. Unique DNA barcodes were added in a second PCR, and the samples were pooled together with one negative control and one positive control. The pooled TCR-beta libraries were sequenced using a 150-cycle paired-end protocol on an Illumina MiSeq. Processing in the source paper ran as follows. Raw sequencing data were processed by Adaptive Biotechnologies into a report with normalized, annotated TCR-beta repertoires. To compute T-cell density, TCR-beta templates were normalized to usable DNA, with usable DNA estimated through amplification of housekeeping genes. Richness counted unique rearrangements, and clonality was defined as 1 minus Pielou's evenness. TCRdb stores this immuneACCESS table with in-frame sequences only. Part of the clones is absent; in the studies checked, under half of the shortfall reflects unresolved V genes, and no reason is known for the rest. The DNA was the basis for D and trimming; V, J and clone size are from that table. In this sample the table shows 9,000 to 10,000 clones, about 79% of which occur a single time. The ten largest clones capture about a third of the sample.

The donors were limited-stage small-cell lung cancer patients whose surgical resection took place in Hangzhou, China, between about 2008 and 2021. All donors were treated with upfront surgery without preoperative chemotherapy or radiotherapy, and immunotherapy was not given to any donor before or after surgery. All 19 patients in the sequenced cohort were identified as smokers or heavy second-hand smokers. Adjacent normal lung tissue was taken at least 2 cm away from the tumor margin, and two pathologists confirmed morphologically that the tissue was free of malignant cells. To characterize T cell repertoire heterogeneity, the study applied multi-region TCR-beta sequencing to resected limited-stage small-cell lung cancers and to tumor-adjacent lung tissue. Genomic DNA was extracted from FFPE tissue using the AllPrep DNA/RNA FFPE Kit (Qiagen). This sample is part of a study of T cells and copy number aberrations in small-cell lung cancer (dated by TCRdb to about 2021). Study-wide context: TCR repertoire sequencing was paired with whole-exome sequencing of the same tumor regions to relate T cell metrics to mutations and copy number aberrations. Tumor TCR data existed for 16 to 20 patients, while 15 or so patients had TCR data covering both tumor and normal tissue. Findings and caveats that apply to the study as a whole: The study was limited by a small sample size because surgical resection is uncommon in small-cell lung cancer, and the findings require validation. Tumors had lower T-cell density, richness and clonality than adjacent lung tissue, but the difference in density was not significant. All specimens consisted of formalin-fixed paraffin-embedded tissue, which is known to introduce sequencing artifacts.

The sequencing sample was made of normal tissue next to the tumor. The source of this sequence is a man in his sixties with small cell lung cancer.

The nucleotide sequence is given as TGCGCCAGCAGCAGTGGACTAGCGGGCTCCTACGAGCAGTACTTC. This encodes CASSSGLAGSYEQYF. This receptor chain uses TRBV5-1 and TRBJ2-7, and 11 junctional nucleotides match TRBD2. V and J are trimmed by 4 bases and 0 bases, and the gene matches miss 3 bases of the junction. There are 15 amino acids in the CDR3, from cysteine to phenylalanine inclusive. Only the CDR3 region is kept as DNA, spanning 45 bases read in frame from base 1. The germline V gene provides CDR1 SGHRS and CDR2 YFSETQ. With the portions outside the CDR3 filled from the reference TRBV5-1 and TRBJ2-7 genes, the complete variable region becomes KAGVTQTPRYLIKTRGQQVTLSCSPISGHRSVSWYQQTPGQGLQFLFEYFSETQRNKGNFPGRFSGRQFSNSRSEMNVSTLELGDSALYLCASSSGLAGSYEQYFGPGTRLTVT.